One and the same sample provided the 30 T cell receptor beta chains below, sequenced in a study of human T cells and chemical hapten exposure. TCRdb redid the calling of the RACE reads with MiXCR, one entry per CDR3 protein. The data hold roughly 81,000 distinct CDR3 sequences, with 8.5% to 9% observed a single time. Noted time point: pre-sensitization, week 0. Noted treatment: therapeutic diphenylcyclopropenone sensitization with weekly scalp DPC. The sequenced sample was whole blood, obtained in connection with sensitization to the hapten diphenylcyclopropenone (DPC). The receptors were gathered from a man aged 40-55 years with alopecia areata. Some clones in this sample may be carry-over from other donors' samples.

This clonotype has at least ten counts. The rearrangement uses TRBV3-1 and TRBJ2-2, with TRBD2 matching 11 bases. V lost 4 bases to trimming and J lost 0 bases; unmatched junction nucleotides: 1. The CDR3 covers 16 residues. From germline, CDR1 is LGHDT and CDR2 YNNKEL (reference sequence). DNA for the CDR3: TGTGCCAGCAGCCTACTAGCGGGAGCGAACACCGGGGAGCTGTTTTTT. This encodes CASSLLAGANTGELFF.

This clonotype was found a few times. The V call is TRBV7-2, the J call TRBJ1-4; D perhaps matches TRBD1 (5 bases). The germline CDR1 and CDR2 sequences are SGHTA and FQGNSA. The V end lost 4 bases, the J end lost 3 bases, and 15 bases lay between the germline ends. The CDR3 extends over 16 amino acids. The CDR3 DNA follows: TGTGCCAGCAGCTCGCCGGGACTGCCTCCTAATGAAAAACTGTTTTTT. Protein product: CASSSPGLPPNEKLFF.

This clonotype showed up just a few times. The CDR3 DNA follows: TGTGCCTGGAGCCATCCTCAGACAGGGAACACTGAAGCTTTCTTT. It codes for CAWSHPQTGNTEAFF. The chain employs TRBV30 and TRBJ1-1, with TRBD1 as a possible D gene (6 bases). V shed 3 bases and J shed 1 base, with 15 bases lying between them. Germline V gene lookup returns CDR1 GTSNPN and CDR2 SVGIG (reference sequence). CDR3 length equals 15 residues.

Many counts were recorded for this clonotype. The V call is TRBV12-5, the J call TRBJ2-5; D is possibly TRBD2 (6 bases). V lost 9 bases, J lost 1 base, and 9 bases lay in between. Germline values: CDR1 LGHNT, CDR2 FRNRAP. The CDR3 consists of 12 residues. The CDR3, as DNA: TGTGCTAGCGGGACTTTCCAAGAGACCCAGTACTTC. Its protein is CASGTFQETQYF.

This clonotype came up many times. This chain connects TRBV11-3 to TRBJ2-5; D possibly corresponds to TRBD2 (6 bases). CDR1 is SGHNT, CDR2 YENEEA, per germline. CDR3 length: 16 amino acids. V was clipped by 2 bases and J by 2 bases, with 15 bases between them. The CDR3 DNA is TGTGCCAGCAGCTTACTTACTAGCTGGTGTCAAGAGACCCAGTACTTC. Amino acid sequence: CASSLLTSWCQETQYF.

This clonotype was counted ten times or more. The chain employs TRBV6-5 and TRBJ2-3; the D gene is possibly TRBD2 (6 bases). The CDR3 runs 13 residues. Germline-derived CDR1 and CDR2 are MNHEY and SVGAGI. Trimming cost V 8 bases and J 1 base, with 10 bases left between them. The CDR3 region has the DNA TGTGCCAGCCGGGACTTGGGCACAGATACGCAGTATTTT. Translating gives CASRDLGTDTQYF.

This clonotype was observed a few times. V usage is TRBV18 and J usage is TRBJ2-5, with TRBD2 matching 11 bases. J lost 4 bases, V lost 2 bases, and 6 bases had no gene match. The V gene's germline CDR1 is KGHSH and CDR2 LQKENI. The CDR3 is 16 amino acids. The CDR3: CASSPTSGRVGETQYF. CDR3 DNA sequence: TGTGCCAGCTCACCAACTAGCGGGAGAGTTGGAGAGACCCAGTACTTC.

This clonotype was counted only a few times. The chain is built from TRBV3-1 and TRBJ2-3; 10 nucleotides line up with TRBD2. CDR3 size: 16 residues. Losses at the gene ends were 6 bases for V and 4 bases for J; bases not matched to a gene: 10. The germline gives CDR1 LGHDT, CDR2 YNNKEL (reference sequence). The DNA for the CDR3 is TGTGCCAGCAGATCCTCCGCTAGCGGGAGTTCAGATACGCAGTATTTT. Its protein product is CASRSSASGSSDTQYF.

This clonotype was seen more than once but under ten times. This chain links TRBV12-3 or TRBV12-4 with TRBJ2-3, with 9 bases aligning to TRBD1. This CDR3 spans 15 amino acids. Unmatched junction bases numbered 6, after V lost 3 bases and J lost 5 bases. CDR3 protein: CASSFPDRGLDTQYF. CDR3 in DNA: TGTGCCAGCAGTTTTCCCGACAGGGGGTTAGATACGCAGTATTTT.

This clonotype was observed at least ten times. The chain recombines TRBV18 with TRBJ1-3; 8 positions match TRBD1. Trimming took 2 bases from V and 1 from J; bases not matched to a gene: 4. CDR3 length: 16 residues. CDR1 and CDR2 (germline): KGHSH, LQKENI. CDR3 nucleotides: TGTGCCAGCTCACCAGGGACAGGAGGTTCTGGAAACACCATATATTTT. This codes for CASSPGTGGSGNTIYF. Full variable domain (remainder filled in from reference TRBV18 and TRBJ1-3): NAGVMQNPRHLVRRRGQEARLRCSPMKGHSHVYWYRQLPEEGLKFMVYLQKENIIDESGMPKERFSAEFPKEGPSILRIQQVVRGDSAAYFCASSPGTGGSGNTIYFGEGSWLTVV.

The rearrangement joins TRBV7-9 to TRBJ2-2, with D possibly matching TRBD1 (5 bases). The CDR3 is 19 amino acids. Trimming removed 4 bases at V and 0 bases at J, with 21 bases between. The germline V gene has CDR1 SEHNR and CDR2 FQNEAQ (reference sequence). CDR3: CASSSVADNKNPNTGELFF. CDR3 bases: TGTGCCAGCAGCTCGGTCGCGGACAATAAAAACCCGAACACCGGGGAGCTGTTTTTT.

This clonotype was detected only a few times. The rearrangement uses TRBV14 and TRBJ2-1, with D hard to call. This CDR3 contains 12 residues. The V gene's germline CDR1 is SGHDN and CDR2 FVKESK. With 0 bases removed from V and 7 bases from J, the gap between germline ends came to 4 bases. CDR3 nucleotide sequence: TGTGCCAGCAGCCAAGATGGGAATGAGCAGTTCTTC. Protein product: CASSQDGNEQFF.

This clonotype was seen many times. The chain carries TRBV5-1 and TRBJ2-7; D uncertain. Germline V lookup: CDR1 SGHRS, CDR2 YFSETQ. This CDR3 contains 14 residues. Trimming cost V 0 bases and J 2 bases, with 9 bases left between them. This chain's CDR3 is CASSLDYGPYEQYV. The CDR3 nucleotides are TGCGCCAGCAGCTTGGACTATGGACCCTACGAGCAGTACGTC.

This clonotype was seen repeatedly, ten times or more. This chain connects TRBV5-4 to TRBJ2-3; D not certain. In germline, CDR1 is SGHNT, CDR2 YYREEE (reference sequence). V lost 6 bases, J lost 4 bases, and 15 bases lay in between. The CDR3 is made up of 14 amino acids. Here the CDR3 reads CASTPLRGSDTQYF. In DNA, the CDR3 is TGTGCCAGCACCCCTCTCCGTGGGTCAGATACGCAGTATTTT. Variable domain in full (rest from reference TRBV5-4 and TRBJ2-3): ETGVTQSPTHLIKTRGQQVTLRCSSQSGHNTVSWYQQALGQGPQFIFQYYREEENGRGNFPPRFSGLQFPNYSSELNVNALELDDSALYLCASTPLRGSDTQYFGPGTRLTVL.

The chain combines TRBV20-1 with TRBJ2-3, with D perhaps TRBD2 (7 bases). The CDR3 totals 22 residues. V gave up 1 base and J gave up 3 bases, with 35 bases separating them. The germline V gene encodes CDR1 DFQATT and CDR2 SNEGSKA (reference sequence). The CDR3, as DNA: TGCAGTGCTAGAGTAGGGGTGGGGGCGGGAGCCCTCCCATCACCGAGGACAGATACGCAGTATTTT. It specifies CSARVGVGAGALPSPRTDTQYF.

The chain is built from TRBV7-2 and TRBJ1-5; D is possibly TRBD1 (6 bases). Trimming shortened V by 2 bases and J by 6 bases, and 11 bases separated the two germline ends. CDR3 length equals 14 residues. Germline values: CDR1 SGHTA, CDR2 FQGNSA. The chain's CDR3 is CASSLSQGTQPQHF. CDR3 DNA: TGTGCCAGCAGCTTATCACAGGGTACTCAGCCCCAGCATTTT.

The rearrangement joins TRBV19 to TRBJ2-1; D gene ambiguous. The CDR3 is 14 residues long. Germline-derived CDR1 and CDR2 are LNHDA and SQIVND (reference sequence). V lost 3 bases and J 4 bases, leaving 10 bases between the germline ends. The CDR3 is CASSMQSAYNEQFF. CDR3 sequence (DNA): TGTGCCAGTAGTATGCAGTCTGCTTACAATGAGCAGTTCTTC.

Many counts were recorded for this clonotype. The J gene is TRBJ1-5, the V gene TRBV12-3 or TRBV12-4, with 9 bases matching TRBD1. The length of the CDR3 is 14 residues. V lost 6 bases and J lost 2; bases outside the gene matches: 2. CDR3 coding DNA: TGTGCCAGCAGCCGGACAGGGGGCAATCAGCCCCAGCATTTT. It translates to CASSRTGGNQPQHF.

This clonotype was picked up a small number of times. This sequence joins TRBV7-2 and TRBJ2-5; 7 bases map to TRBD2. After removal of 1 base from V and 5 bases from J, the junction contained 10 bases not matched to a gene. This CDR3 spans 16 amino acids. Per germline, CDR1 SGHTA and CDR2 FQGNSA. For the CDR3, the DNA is TGTGCCAGCAGCTTAGTCGGCGGGAGAGTGGAGGAGACCCAGTACTTC. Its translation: CASSLVGGRVEETQYF. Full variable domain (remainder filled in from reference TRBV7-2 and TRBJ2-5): GAGVSQSPSNKVTEKGKDVELRCDPISGHTALYWYRQSLGQGLEFLIYFQGNSAPDKSGLPSDRFSAERTGGSVSTLTIQRTQQEDSAVYLCASSLVGGRVEETQYFGPGTRLLVL.

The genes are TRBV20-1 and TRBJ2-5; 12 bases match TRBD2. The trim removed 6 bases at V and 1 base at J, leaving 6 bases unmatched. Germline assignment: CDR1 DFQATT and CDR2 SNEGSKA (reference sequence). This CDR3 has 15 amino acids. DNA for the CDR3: TGCAGTGCCTTCGGGACTAGCGGGTCCCAAGAGACCCAGTACTTC. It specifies CSAFGTSGSQETQYF.

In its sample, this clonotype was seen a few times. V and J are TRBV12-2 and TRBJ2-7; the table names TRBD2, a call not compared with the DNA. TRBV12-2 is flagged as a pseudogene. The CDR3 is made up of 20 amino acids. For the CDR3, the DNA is TGTGCAAGTCGCTTAGAGGATTTACTAGCGGGAGGTAAAGGTCTCTACGAGCAGTACGTC. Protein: CASRLEDLLAGGKGLYEQYV.

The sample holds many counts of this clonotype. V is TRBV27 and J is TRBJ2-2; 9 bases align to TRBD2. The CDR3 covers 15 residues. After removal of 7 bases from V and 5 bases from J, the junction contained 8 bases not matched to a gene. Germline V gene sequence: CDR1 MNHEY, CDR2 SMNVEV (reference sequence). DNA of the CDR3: TGTGCCAGCAAAGTTAGCGGGAGCTTGACCGGGGAGCTGTTTTTT. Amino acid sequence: CASKVSGSLTGELFF.

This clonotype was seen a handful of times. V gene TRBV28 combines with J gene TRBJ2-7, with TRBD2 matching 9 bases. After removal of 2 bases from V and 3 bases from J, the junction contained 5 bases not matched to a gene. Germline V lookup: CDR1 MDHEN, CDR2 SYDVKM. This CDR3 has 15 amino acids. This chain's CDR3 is CASSLSLAGLYEQYF. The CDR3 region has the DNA TGTGCCAGCAGTTTAAGTCTAGCGGGACTCTACGAGCAGTACTTC.

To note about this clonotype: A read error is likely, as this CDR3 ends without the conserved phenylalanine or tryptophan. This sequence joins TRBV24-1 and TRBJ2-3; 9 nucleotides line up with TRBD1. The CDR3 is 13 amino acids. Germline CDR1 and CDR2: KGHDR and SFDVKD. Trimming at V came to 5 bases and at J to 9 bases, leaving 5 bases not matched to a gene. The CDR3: CATSGDRDGTQYS. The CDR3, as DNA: TGTGCCACCAGTGGGGACAGGGACGGCACGCAGTATTCT.

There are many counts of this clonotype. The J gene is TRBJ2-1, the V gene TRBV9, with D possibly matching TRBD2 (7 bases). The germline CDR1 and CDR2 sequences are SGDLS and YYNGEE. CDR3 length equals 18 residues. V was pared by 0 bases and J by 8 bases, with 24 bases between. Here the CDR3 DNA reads TGTGCCAGCAGCGTAGCTCCGGGGCGGGGGCCACTGCAATATGAGCAGTTCTTC. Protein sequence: CASSVAPGRGPLQYEQFF.

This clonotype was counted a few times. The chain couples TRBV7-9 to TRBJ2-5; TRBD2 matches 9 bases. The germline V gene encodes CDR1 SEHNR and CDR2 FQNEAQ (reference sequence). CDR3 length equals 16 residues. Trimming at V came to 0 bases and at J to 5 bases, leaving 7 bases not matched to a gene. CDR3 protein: CASSLAKRGARETQYF. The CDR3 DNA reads TGTGCCAGCAGCTTAGCGAAGCGGGGGGCCCGGGAGACCCAGTACTTC.

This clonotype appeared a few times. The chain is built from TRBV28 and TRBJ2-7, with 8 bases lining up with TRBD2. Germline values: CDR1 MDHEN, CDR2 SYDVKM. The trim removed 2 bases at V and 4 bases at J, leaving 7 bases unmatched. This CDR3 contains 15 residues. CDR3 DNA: TGTGCCAGCAGTTTAAGCCTAGCGGGCCCATACGAGCAGTACTTC. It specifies CASSLSLAGPYEQYF.

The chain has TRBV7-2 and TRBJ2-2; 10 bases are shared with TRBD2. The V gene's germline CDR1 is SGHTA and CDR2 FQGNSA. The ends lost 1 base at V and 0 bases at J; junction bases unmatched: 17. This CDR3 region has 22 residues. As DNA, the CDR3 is TGTGCCAGCAGCTTAGTGCTAGGTTTTCTAGCGGGAGCGTTCGCGAACACCGGGGAGCTGTTTTTT. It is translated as CASSLVLGFLAGAFANTGELFF.

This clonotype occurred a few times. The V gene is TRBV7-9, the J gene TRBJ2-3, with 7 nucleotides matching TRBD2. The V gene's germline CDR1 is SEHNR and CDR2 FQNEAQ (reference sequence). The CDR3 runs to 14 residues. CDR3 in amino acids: CDPGREKGTDTQYF. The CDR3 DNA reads TGTGATCCTGGGCGGGAGAAGGGCACAGATACGCAGTATTTT.

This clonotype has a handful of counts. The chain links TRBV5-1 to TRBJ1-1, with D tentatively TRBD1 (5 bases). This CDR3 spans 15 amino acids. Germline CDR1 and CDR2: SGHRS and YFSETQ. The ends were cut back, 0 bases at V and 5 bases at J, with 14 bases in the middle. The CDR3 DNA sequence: TGCGCCAGCAGCTTGGAGCTGGGGCCGAAGACTGAAGCTTTCTTT. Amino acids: CASSLELGPKTEAFF.